This paragraph reports one T cell receptor (beta chain). Antigen specificity is unknown. These data belong to a study of spatial heterogeneity in lung cancer. Study as a whole: Unique TCR and UMI combinations averaged more than ten appearances each in raw reads.

Unique molecular identifiers, one per molecule, were present on every TCR cDNA molecule. TCRdb recomputed calls from the 5' RACE reads with MiXCR, one row per CDR3 protein. The table includes about 50,000 distinct CDR3 sequences, 7.5% to 9% detected once. With 6 bases clipped from V and 5 bases from J, the junction kept 9 bases outside the gene matches. Germline V lookup: CDR1 SGHDT, CDR2 YYEEEE. The CDR3 runs 14 residues. The time point was: sample taken at primary tumor resection. Researchers sequenced whole RNA taken from tumor, nontumor lung or frozen PBMC without sorting. Study outcomes and limitations: Ubiquitous, expanded tumor-derived TCRs were more frequently observed in blood at resection than at follow-up.

The material was PBMCs, obtained at surgery. This clonotype was obtained from a female donor with early-stage non-small cell lung cancer. V gene TRBV5-6 combines with J gene TRBJ1-2; 8 nucleotides match TRBD1. The CDR3 loop reads CASIIGTGLYGYTF. The CDR3 nucleotides read TGTGCCAGCATCATCGGGACAGGTCTATATGGCTACACCTTC.